Sequencing of this T cell receptor (beta chain) was carried out in a study of blood T cell repertoires in COVID-19. The assay was immunoSEQ multiplex PCR, and TCRdb's table has in-frame clones only and misses some. Seen here are under 250,000 clones, about 80% observed once, and the top ten hold 4.4%. V lost 2 bases and J 5 bases, leaving 10 bases between the germline ends. This CDR3 has 13 amino acids. Germline CDR1 and CDR2: SGHRS and YFSETQ. The clonotype originates from a man aged 50 to 59 with active or convalescent COVID-19. The rearrangement links TRBV5-1 to TRBJ2-5, with D unresolved. The sample consisted of peripheral blood. Here the CDR3 DNA reads TGCGCCAGCAGCTTCAGGTGGGCGGAGACCCAGTACTTC. This translates into CASSFRWAETQYF.